A selection of T cell receptor beta chains follows, all from one sample in a study of shared clonotypes between healthy human individuals. Profiled with immunoSEQ multiplex PCR; TCRdb holds only in-frame clones, not every one. The sample lists fewer than 2.5 million clones, 93% occurring once. Specimen: naive CD4+ T cells from PBMCs. These receptors were obtained from a man aged 18 to 30 in good health. Some clones in this sample may be carry-over from other donors' samples. CDR3s include the opening cysteine and the closing phenylalanine or tryptophan. The D gene is left open where the match is weak. Clone size appears in some rows only: once, few, many, or a class for an expanded clone.

clone size	V gene	D gene	J gene	CDR3 DNA	CDR3 protein
NA	TRBV30	NA	TRBJ1-5	TGTGCCTGGACCTTACCGCCGGGACAAAGTAGCAATCAGCCCCAGCATTTT	CAWTLPPGQSSNQPQHF
NA	TRBV28	TRBD2	TRBJ2-7	TGTGCCAGCAGAGGGGGACTAGCGTCCTACGAGCAGTACTTC	CASRGGLASYEQYF
NA	TRBV30	TRBD2	TRBJ2-5	TGTGCCTGGAGTCCCCTTACTAGCGGAGAAGAGACCCAGTACTTC	CAWSPLTSGEETQYF
NA	TRBV10-3	TRBD2	TRBJ2-4	TGTGCCATCAGTGATCTAGCGGGAGGGGGAGGAAACATTCAGTACTTC	CAISDLAGGGGNIQYF
NA	TRBV6-1	NA	TRBJ1-2	TGTGCCATCAGTGAGGGTTTATATGGCTACACCTTC	CAISEGLYGYTF
NA	TRBV6-5	NA	TRBJ2-5	TGTGCCAGCAGTTTTACAGGGCAAGAGCAGTACTTC	CASSFTGQEQYF
NA	TRBV19	NA	TRBJ1-2	TGTGCCAGTAGTAGGGACGAGGGGTACTATGGCTACACCTTC	CASSRDEGYYGYTF
NA	TRBV9	TRBD1	TRBJ1-1	TGTGCCAGCAGCCAAATCGACAGGGGAGACACTGAAGCTTTCTTT	CASSQIDRGDTEAFF
NA	TRBV7-2	TRBD2	TRBJ2-5	TGTGCCAGCAGCCCGAGCGGGAGGGCCTCCAGGACCCAGTACTTC	CASSPSGRASRTQYF
NA	TRBV29-1	TRBD1	TRBJ2-7	TGCAGCGTCAGCCGGACAGGAGCCTACGAGCAGTACTTC	CSVSRTGAYEQYF
NA	TRBV5-6	TRBD1	TRBJ2-1	TGTGCCAGCAGCTTGGCCCCGACAGGGCCTACAAATGAGCAGTTCTTC	CASSLAPTGPTNEQFF
NA	TRBV5-1	NA	TRBJ2-7	TGCGCCAGCAGCTTGGGACTTCCCTACGAGCAGTACTTC	CASSLGLPYEQYF
NA	TRBV4-3	TRBD1	TRBJ2-3	TGCGCCAGCAGCCGGACAGGGGGCGGCAGCGCAGATACGCAGTATTTT	CASSRTGGGSADTQYF
NA	TRBV14	TRBD1	TRBJ1-4	TGTGCCAGCAGCCCGGGACAGGGGCTGGAAAAACTGTTTTTT	CASSPGQGLEKLFF
NA	TRBV18	NA	TRBJ2-7	TGTGCCAGCTCACCAGGGCAGCCCTTAACCTACGAGCAGTACTTC	CASSPGQPLTYEQYF
NA	TRBV4-1	NA	TRBJ2-7	TGCGCCAGCAGCCTTACACTGGGCCTTGTCGACAAGCAGTACTTC	CASSLTLGLVDKQYF
NA	TRBV11-2	TRBD1	TRBJ2-5	TGTGCCAGCAGCTTCGGACAGGGGGTGGAGACCCAGTACTTC	CASSFGQGVETQYF
NA	TRBV28	TRBD1	TRBJ2-1	TGTGCCAGCAGCACCAGGGGGACAGGGAACAATGAGCAGTTCTTC	CASSTRGTGNNEQFF
NA	TRBV11-3	TRBD1	TRBJ2-3	TGTGCCAGCAGCGAACGGACAGGGGCCGGAGGAGGGGATACGCAGTATTTT	CASSERTGAGGGDTQYF
NA	TRBV6-5	TRBD1	TRBJ2-7	TGTGCCAGCAGTTACTCGAAGTCTACAGGGGGCTACGAGCAGTACTTC	CASSYSKSTGGYEQYF
NA	TRBV18	TRBD2	TRBJ2-1	TGTGCCAGCTCGTCAGCGGGGTTCTCCTACAATGAGCAGTTCTTC	CASSSAGFSYNEQFF
NA	TRBV11-2	TRBD2	TRBJ2-7	TGTGCCAGCAGCCCCGGACTAGCGGGGCTCTACGAGCAGTACTTC	CASSPGLAGLYEQYF
NA	TRBV20-1	NA	TRBJ2-1	TGCAGTGCTCCCCTTTTGGATGAGCAGTTCTTC	CSAPLLDEQFF
NA	TRBV6-1	TRBD1	TRBJ2-7	TGTGCCAGCAAAGGACAGGGCGGCGAGCAGTACTTC	CASKGQGGEQYF
NA	TRBV18	NA	TRBJ2-7	TGTGCCAGCTCACCACTGGGGAACTCCGAGCAGTACTTC	CASSPLGNSEQYF
NA	TRBV5-1	NA	TRBJ2-2	TGCGCCACCCAAAACACAGCGAACACCGGGGAGCTGTTTTTT	CATQNTANTGELFF
once	TRBV28	TRBD2	TRBJ2-7	TGTGCCAGCAGTAGACTAGCGGGAGGACCCTACGAGCAGTACTTC	CASSRLAGGPYEQYF
NA	TRBV6-6	NA	TRBJ2-2	TGTGCCAGCAGTTATGGAACCGGGGAGCTGTTTTTT	CASSYGTGELFF
NA	TRBV6-1	NA	TRBJ2-2	TGTGCCAGCACCTACATGGGGACCGGGGAGCTGTTTTTT	CASTYMGTGELFF